A few counts support the clone carrying this TCR beta chain. One entry per CDR3 protein results from TCRdb running MiXCR on the RT-PCR reads. The repertoire includes about 680,000 distinct CDR3 sequences, 12% to 15% of them detected once, and 3.6% sits in the top ten. Germline lookup yields CDR1 KGHSH and CDR2 LQKENI. The CDR3 totals 15 residues. Trimming took 3 bases from V and 4 from J; bases not matched to a gene: 5. Sequenced: memory CD4+ T cells from blood. This TCR was recovered from a female donor in good health, serving as a healthy control. This chain uses TRBV18 with TRBJ1-1; 10 bases line up with TRBD1. DNA for the CDR3: TGTGCCAGCTCACCTTCCCGGGACAGGGGCACTGAAGCTTTCTTT. Encoded protein: CASSPSRDRGTEAFF.